This T cell receptor beta chain was obtained from a study of blood T cell repertoires in COVID-19. Self-reported history from a screening survey and questionnaire set each donor's cohort. In the authors' methods: Nucleated cell number was recorded as an estimate derived from reference gene primer amplification. Generated by immunoSEQ multiplex PCR, the TCRdb table keeps only in-frame clones and is missing some. Clonal size and the V and J genes are those of that table, whereas D and trimming came from the DNA. The sample lists over 200,000 clones, around nine tenths occurring once. This CDR3 comprises 17 residues. With V trimmed by 0 bases and J by 1 base, 9 bases remained unmatched. The germline gives CDR1 GTSNPN, CDR2 SVGIG (reference sequence).

The sequenced sample consisted of PBMCs or T cells enriched from blood (not recorded which). This TCR was recovered from a woman aged 25 to 39 who had been exposed to COVID-19. The V call is TRBV30, the J call TRBJ1-5; TRBD1 matches at 7 bases. In DNA, the CDR3 is TGTGCCTGGAGTGTAGGAACCGGGACAGCAAGCAATCAGCCCCAGCATTTT. It is translated as CAWSVGTGTASNQPQHF.